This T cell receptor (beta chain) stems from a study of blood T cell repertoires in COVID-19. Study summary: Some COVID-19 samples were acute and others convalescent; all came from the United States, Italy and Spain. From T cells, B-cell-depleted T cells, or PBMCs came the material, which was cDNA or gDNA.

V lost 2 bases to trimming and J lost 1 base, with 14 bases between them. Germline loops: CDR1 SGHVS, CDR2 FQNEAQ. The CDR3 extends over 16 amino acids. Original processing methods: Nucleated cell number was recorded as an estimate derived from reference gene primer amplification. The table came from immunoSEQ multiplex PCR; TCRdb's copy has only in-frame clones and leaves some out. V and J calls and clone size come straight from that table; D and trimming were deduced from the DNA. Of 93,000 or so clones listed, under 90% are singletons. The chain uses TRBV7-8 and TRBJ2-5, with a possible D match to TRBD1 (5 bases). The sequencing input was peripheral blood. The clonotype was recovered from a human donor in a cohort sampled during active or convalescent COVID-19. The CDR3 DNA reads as TGTGCCAGCAGCTTAACAACTCAGGGCCCCCAAGAGACCCAGTACTTC. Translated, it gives CASSLTTQGPQETQYF.